This TCR beta chain stems from a study of Graves' ophthalmopathy and Graves' hyperthyroidism. Regarding the study as a whole: Blood repertoires reportedly contained most expanded thyroid clonotypes above 0.001 frequency.

The PBMC fraction was derived from around 10 ml of fresh peripheral blood. Only one count was recorded for this clonotype. Its antigen remains unidentified. Trimming left V 3 bases short and J 3 bases short, with 15 bases between. The CDR3 is 16 amino acids. Germline lookup yields CDR1 SGDLS and CDR2 YYNGEE. For repertoire sequencing, the TCR beta CDR3 regions were amplified from RNA transcripts. HTBI primers served in a first-round RT-PCR, which a second-round multiplex PCR followed. A single record per CDR3 protein comes from TCRdb applying MiXCR to the multiplex PCR reads. The data show 500,000 to 800,000 distinct CDR3 sequences, roughly 39% seen once.

What was sequenced was peripheral blood. The receptor comes from an adult man with Graves' ophthalmopathy. The chain uses TRBV9 and TRBJ2-2; TRBD2 might be the D (6 bases). The CDR3 nucleotides read TGTGCCAGCAGCGGGAGGGGCGGGGTGGACACCGGGGAGCTGTTTTTT. Protein: CASSGRGGVDTGELFF.